This T cell receptor (beta chain) was found in a study of CD8 T cells in Susac syndrome. Regarding the study as a whole: Where Susac syndrome CD4+ T cell repertoires were concerned, no clonal expansion was evident.

The CDR3 spans 16 residues. Trimming at V came to 5 bases and at J to 0 bases, leaving 5 bases not matched to a gene. For this clonotype: The antigen is not known.

Reverse transcription used about 0.45 to 1 ug RNA and random hexamers. Each CDR3 protein gets one entry after TCRdb re-called the immunoSEQ multiplex PCR reads with MiXCR. Among 150,000 to 190,000 distinct CDR3 sequences listed, 90% to 95% were seen once. This TCR was sampled from a human donor with Susac syndrome. Specimen: CD4+ T cells from PBMCs. The chain carries TRBV12-3 or TRBV12-4 and TRBJ2-2; 8 bases map to TRBD2. The CDR3 nucleotides read TGTGCCAGCAGTCTACACGGGGGGGCGAACACCGGGGAGCTGTTTTTT. Translating it yields CASSLHGGANTGELFF.